Reported below is one T cell receptor (beta chain). The antigen is not known. A much larger clone lies one base from this, so it may be a read error. The germline V and J ends were trimmed by 2 bases and 3 bases, with 26 bases remaining between them. Germline assignment: CDR1 SGHTA and CDR2 FQGNSA. This CDR3 region has 19 residues. This entry belongs to a study of neurological immune-mediated disorders. Findings of the study overall: Expansion of TCR clones was greatest in HTLV-1-associated myelopathy and smallest in multiple sclerosis, where it fell below that of healthy controls.

Via MiXCR, TCRdb re-called the 5' RACE reads, giving one row per CDR3 protein. Of about 53,000 distinct CDR3 sequences in the sample, 15% to 20% are singletons; the top ten hold 4.4%. The unsorted libraries had their origin in 2 million PBMCs stored at -80 C. Input material: PBMCs. This TCR was sampled from a man aged 55 to 69 in good health. The chain joins TRBV7-2 to TRBJ2-7; no clear D. The CDR3 here is CASSLWASEAILRNYEQYF. In DNA form, the CDR3 reads TGTGCCAGCAGCTTATGGGCCTCTGAGGCGATTTTGCGCAACTACGAGCAGTACTTC.